These 28 T cell receptor beta chains originate from one sample sequenced in a study of T-cell memory formation after mild COVID-19. TCRdb re-called the 5' RACE reads through MiXCR, storing one row per CDR3 protein. Counted here are 470,000 or so distinct CDR3 sequences, about 20% occurring once; the ten biggest clones make up around an eighth. The sequenced sample consisted of PBMCs or a T cell subset sorted from them (not recorded which). The receptors stem from an adult woman who had mild COVID-19 (a few samples of this study predate the infection). Cell type and time point are not known.

This clonotype was seen a handful of times. One end of the junction fails to match germline, which may point to a read error. The J gene is TRBJ2-2, the V gene TRBV7-3; TRBD2 agrees at 13 bases. CDR1 is SGHTA and CDR2 is FQGTGA in the germline V gene. This CDR3 has 17 amino acids. CDR3 residues: CASSLTPGLAGSGELFF. The CDR3 DNA reads as TGTGCCAGCAGCCTAACCCCGGGACTAGCGGGATCCGGGGAGCTGTTTTTT.

This clonotype was detected a few times. The gene calls are TRBV7-9 and TRBJ1-6; D is uncertain. Germline CDR1 and CDR2: SEHNR and FQNEAQ (reference sequence). The CDR3 spans 16 residues. Trimming cost V 5 bases and J 0 bases, with 11 bases left between them. The CDR3 bases are TGTGCCAGCAGCCGCGGAGGTTACTCCTATAATTCACCCCTCCACTTT. It encodes CASSRGGYSYNSPLHF.

Only a few counts were recorded for this clonotype. V is TRBV5-5 and J is TRBJ1-5, with D possibly matching TRBD1 (6 bases). This CDR3 is 14 amino acids long. Trimming stripped 0 bases from V and 5 bases from J, with 9 bases between. Germline CDR1 is SGHKS and CDR2 is YYEKEE (reference sequence). In DNA, the CDR3 is TGTGCCAGCAGCTTGGTGCCAGGGGATCAGCCCCAGCATTTT. Amino acid sequence: CASSLVPGDQPQHF.

This clonotype was recorded at least ten times. The chain joins TRBV7-9 to TRBJ2-6; TRBD1 might be the D (5 bases). The CDR3 has 19 amino acids. V was pared by 4 bases and J by 3 bases, with 22 bases between. Germline CDR1 and CDR2: SEHNR and FQNEAQ (reference sequence). The CDR3 DNA reads TGTGCCAGCAGCTGGTCCGGTGGGGCCCCTCGTGGTGGGGCCAACGTCCTGACTTTC. It translates to CASSWSGGAPRGGANVLTF.

This clonotype has just a few counts. The chain carries TRBV7-8 and TRBJ2-2, with 7 positions matching TRBD1. The CDR3 contains 17 residues. Per germline, CDR1 SGHVS and CDR2 FQNEAQ. The CDR3 DNA is TGTGCAATTACACTTATACAGGGGAACGTTCACACCGGGGAGCTGTTTTTT. It specifies CAITLIQGNVHTGELFF. The full variable domain, rest sourced from reference TRBV7-8 and TRBJ2-2, is GAGVSQSPRYKVAKRGQDVALRCDPISGHVSLFWYQQALGQGPEFLTYFQNEAQLDKSGLPSDRFFAERPEGSVSTLKIQRTQQEDSAVYLCAITLIQGNVHTGELFFGEGSRLTVL.

The chain is built from TRBV7-3 and TRBJ2-3; no definite D call. The CDR3 runs to 13 residues. The V end was cut by 8 bases, the J end by 1 base, with 10 bases between. The germline CDR1 and CDR2 sequences are SGHTA and FQGTGA. CDR3 sequence reads: CASRVGRTDTQYF. CDR3 bases: TGTGCCAGCCGGGTTGGGCGCACAGATACGCAGTATTTT.

This chain joins TRBV7-3 and TRBJ2-3; 10 bases are a match to TRBD2. Germline V gene data show CDR1 as SGHTA and CDR2 as FQGTGA. V shed 5 bases and J 6 bases; nucleotides not matched to a gene: 5. The CDR3 covers 14 residues. The DNA for the CDR3 is TGTGCCAGCAGCGGAGCGGGAGGGTCGGATACGCAGTATTTT. Amino acids: CASSGAGGSDTQYF.

This clonotype was seen more than once but under ten times. The chain joins TRBV27 to TRBJ2-1, with D possibly being TRBD2 (5 bases). CDR1 is MNHEY, CDR2 SMNVEV, per germline (reference sequence). With 6 bases removed from V and 10 bases from J, the gap between germline ends came to 22 bases. The CDR3 is 15 residues long. For the CDR3, the DNA is TGTGCCAGCAGCCTTTCCCACCCCCTGGGGAGCGAGCAGTTCTTC. Translating gives CASSLSHPLGSEQFF.

This clonotype turned up a few times. The rearrangement links TRBV11-2 to TRBJ1-2, with D possibly being TRBD1 (5 bases). Germline V gene lookup returns CDR1 SGHAT and CDR2 FQNNGV. CDR3 length equals 15 residues. Between the trimmed V and J ends, which lost 0 bases and 0 bases, there was a span of 8 bases. The CDR3 loop is CASSLEGRANYGYTF. CDR3 coding DNA: TGTGCCAGCAGCTTAGAGGGGCGCGCTAACTATGGCTACACCTTC. The full variable domain, its missing parts supplied by reference TRBV11-2 and TRBJ1-2, is EAGVAQSPRYKIIEKRQSVAFWCNPISGHATLYWYQQILGQGPKLLIQFQNNGVVDDSQLPKDRFSAERLKGVDSTLKIQPAKLEDSAVYLCASSLEGRANYGYTFGSGTRLTVV.

This clonotype showed up just a few times. This chain connects TRBV25-1 to TRBJ1-1, with D uncertain. This CDR3 has 13 residues. CDR1 and CDR2 from the germline V gene are MGHDK and SYGVNS. Trimming took off 0 bases at V and 5 bases at J, with 7 bases between the two ends. The CDR3: CASSEYGGTEAFF. The DNA for the CDR3 is TGTGCCAGCAGTGAATATGGAGGGACTGAAGCTTTCTTT.

The V call is TRBV27, the J call TRBJ2-3; perhaps TRBD2 as D (7 bases). The germline CDR1 and CDR2 sequences are MNHEY and SMNVEV (reference sequence). V was cut by 2 bases and J by 0 bases, with 12 bases left in between. The CDR3 extends over 16 amino acids. CDR3 region: CASSLAGASSTDTQYF. The CDR3 coding sequence is TGTGCCAGCAGTTTAGCGGGGGCCTCTAGCACAGATACGCAGTATTTT.

CDR3 bases: TGTGCCAGCAGCTTAGCCGACGGGCAGGCCACTGAAGCTTTCTTT. This sequence encodes CASSLADGQATEAFF. The V and J genes are TRBV7-6 and TRBJ1-1; the D is unclear. Germline CDR1 and CDR2: SGHVS and FNYEAQ. V dropped 0 bases and J dropped 4 bases, with 12 bases sitting between them. The CDR3 loop spans 15 amino acids. The full variable domain, rest sourced from reference TRBV7-6 and TRBJ1-1, is GAGVSQSPRYKVTKRGQDVALRCDPISGHVSLYWYRQALGQGPEFLTYFNYEAQQDKSGLPNDRFSAERPEGSISTLTIQRTEQRDSAMYRCASSLADGQATEAFFGQGTRLTVV.

The J gene is TRBJ2-6, the V gene TRBV5-4; D gene ambiguous. Per germline, CDR1 SGHNT and CDR2 YYREEE (reference sequence). V shed 0 bases and J shed 1 base, with 8 bases lying between them. The CDR3 has 16 amino acids. The CDR3 coding sequence is TGTGCCAGCAGCTTGGACCTTGCGTCTGGGGCCAACGTCCTGACTTTC. Translation gives CASSLDLASGANVLTF.

There are a few counts of this clonotype. The chain is built from TRBV15 and TRBJ2-7; D gene unclear. Between the trimmed V and J ends, which lost 0 bases and 0 bases, there was a span of 9 bases. The germline V gene has CDR1 LNHNV and CDR2 YYDKDF (reference sequence). The CDR3 length is 15 residues. The CDR3 DNA sequence: TGTGCCACCAGCAGAGACTGGGGTCGCTCCTACGAGCAGTACTTC. This sequence encodes CATSRDWGRSYEQYF.

This chain links TRBV7-2 with TRBJ1-1, with D uncertain. The CDR3 has 16 residues. Germline V gene lookup returns CDR1 SGHTA and CDR2 FQGNSA. Trimming removed 4 bases from V and 1 base from J, with 16 bases in between. DNA for the CDR3: TGTGCCAGCAGCTCGCTAGGAAGGTCCTCGAACACTGAAGCTTTCTTT. Translation gives CASSSLGRSSNTEAFF.

The genes are TRBV12-3 or TRBV12-4 and TRBJ1-1, with D perhaps matching TRBD1 (5 bases). Trimming stripped 7 bases from V and 11 bases from J, with 17 bases between. The CDR3 spans 12 residues. The CDR3 DNA reads as TGTGCCAGCACCGGGGACGCTGTTGGGGCTTTCTTT. Amino acid sequence: CASTGDAVGAFF.

The chain carries TRBV20-1 and TRBJ2-3; D possibly corresponds to TRBD2 (6 bases). The CDR3 extends over 12 amino acids. Germline assignment: CDR1 DFQATT and CDR2 SNEGSKA (reference sequence). V lost 6 bases, J lost 5 bases, and 12 bases lay in between. CDR3 in amino acids: CSAGTGGDTQYF. The DNA for the CDR3 is TGCAGTGCGGGGACTGGGGGAGATACGCAGTATTTT.

V is TRBV30 and J is TRBJ1-1; a weak D match, TRBD1 (5 bases). With 4 bases removed from V and 1 base from J, the gap between germline ends came to 13 bases. Looked up from germline, CDR1 is GTSNPN and CDR2 is SVGIG (reference sequence). The CDR3 totals 14 residues. The CDR3 nucleotides are TGTGCCTGGACTCCGGGACTTCGGAACACTGAAGCTTTCTTT. It specifies CAWTPGLRNTEAFF.

The chain combines TRBV6-6 with TRBJ2-1; D remains ambiguous. The CDR3 length is 14 residues. Germline loops: CDR1 MNHNY, CDR2 SVGAGI (reference sequence). The ends were cut back, 7 bases at V and 0 bases at J, with 10 bases in the middle. The CDR3 DNA sequence: TGTGCCAGCACCGGCCCCTACTCCTACAATGAGCAGTTCTTC. This sequence encodes CASTGPYSYNEQFF.

J is TRBJ1-1 and V is TRBV5-1, with a tentative D call TRBD1 (5 bases). CDR3 size: 14 residues. CDR1 is SGHRS, CDR2 YFSETQ, per germline. V gave up 0 bases and J gave up 4 bases, with 10 bases separating them. In DNA, the CDR3 is TGCGCCAGCAGCTTGGACGGGGCGCGCACTGAAGCTTTCTTT. This gives the protein CASSLDGARTEAFF.

CDR3 nucleotide sequence: TGTGCCTGGAGTCCCTTGGACAGGGGTCGGACAGATACGCAGTATTTT. Amino acids: CAWSPLDRGRTDTQYF. The chain combines TRBV30 with TRBJ2-3, with 9 bases aligning to TRBD1. Losses at the gene ends were 2 bases for V and 3 bases for J; bases not matched to a gene: 9. CDR1 and CDR2 (germline): GTSNPN, SVGIG (reference sequence). This CDR3 has 16 amino acids.

The chain has TRBV6-6 and TRBJ1-2, with unresolved D. The CDR3 runs to 14 residues. Looked up from germline, CDR1 is MNHNY and CDR2 is SVGAGI (reference sequence). V gave up 7 bases and J gave up 5 bases, with 17 bases separating them. CDR3 protein: CASNPDPTGYGYTF. CDR3 nucleotides: TGTGCCAGCAACCCGGACCCCACTGGGTATGGCTACACCTTC.

This clonotype was observed a handful of times. CDR3 nucleotides: TGTGCCAGCAGCCCAGGGACTAGCAAGCTCTACAATGAGCAGTTCTTC. This gives the protein CASSPGTSKLYNEQFF. The rearrangement links TRBV3-1 to TRBJ2-1; 9 bases align to TRBD2. The CDR3 runs 16 residues. The V segment lost 4 bases and the J segment 3 bases; nucleotides outside the gene matches: 7. Germline loops: CDR1 LGHDT, CDR2 YNNKEL (reference sequence).

This clonotype was found a few times. V and J are TRBV7-9 and TRBJ2-1; D gene uncertain. Germline V gives CDR1 SEHNR, CDR2 FQNEAQ (reference sequence). There are 12 residues in the CDR3. Trimming stripped 5 bases from V and 14 bases from J, with 16 bases between. The chain's CDR3 is CASSPRGTAEFF. The CDR3 DNA follows: TGTGCCAGCAGCCCGAGAGGTACGGCCGAGTTCTTC.

This clonotype has just a few counts. V and J are TRBV14 and TRBJ2-1, with D maybe TRBD2 (6 bases). CDR1 SGHDN and CDR2 FVKESK come from the germline V gene. V lost 2 bases and J 7 bases, leaving 9 bases between the germline ends. The CDR3 extends over 13 amino acids. CDR3 nucleotide sequence: TGTGCCAGCAGCCAATATAGCGGTAATGAGCAGTTCTTC. It codes for CASSQYSGNEQFF.

The CDR3 bases are TGCGCCAGCAGCCTTTGGACTAGCGGGGTGACTGAGCAGTTCTTC. It translates to CASSLWTSGVTEQFF. J is TRBJ2-1 and V is TRBV4-1; TRBD2 aligns across 12 bases. Trimming took 4 bases from V and 9 from J; bases not matched to a gene: 7. Per germline, CDR1 MGHRA and CDR2 YSYEKL. The CDR3 covers 15 residues.

This clonotype occurred a few times. V is TRBV10-3 and J is TRBJ1-1; 9 nucleotides agree with TRBD1. This CDR3 is 13 amino acids long. J gave up 6 bases and V 8 bases, and 7 bases lay outside the gene matches. Germline V gene data show CDR1 as ENHRY and CDR2 as SYGVKD. In nucleotides, the CDR3 is TGTGCCATCGGACAGGGGATAGTCGCTGAAGCTTTCTTT. As protein: CAIGQGIVAEAFF.

The genes are TRBV5-1 and TRBJ1-1, with no clear D. Deletions cut 0 bases from V and 1 base from J, with 10 bases between. Germline V gives CDR1 SGHRS, CDR2 YFSETQ. The CDR3 has 15 amino acids. The CDR3 DNA reads as TGCGCCAGCAGCTTGGTGTCGGGCAAGAACACTGAAGCTTTCTTT. This gives the protein CASSLVSGKNTEAFF.